This TCR beta chain was captured by sequencing in a study of a mutant IDH1 vaccine in newly diagnosed glioma. Concerning this clone: Its antigen remains unknown.

The table came from immunoSEQ multiplex PCR; TCRdb's copy has only in-frame clones and leaves some out. The table lists approximately 76,000 clones, 90% to 95% of them singletons. Noted time point: week 5, during vaccination. All doses held 300 ug of mutant IDH1 20-mer peptide, with topical imiquimod. V lost 5 bases and J lost 9; bases outside the gene matches: 9. CDR1 and CDR2 (germline): SGHVS, FNYEAQ. The CDR3 runs to 15 residues. This specimen was PBMCs, taken from a glioma patient whose treatment included an IDH1 peptide vaccine. The rearrangement joins TRBV7-6 to TRBJ2-1, with 11 bases fitting TRBD2. This TCR was sampled from a woman between 50 and 59 years old with glioma. CDR3 in amino acids: CASSQTLAGGGEQFF. The CDR3 DNA reads as TGTGCCAGCAGCCAAACTCTAGCGGGAGGTGGTGAGCAGTTCTTC.